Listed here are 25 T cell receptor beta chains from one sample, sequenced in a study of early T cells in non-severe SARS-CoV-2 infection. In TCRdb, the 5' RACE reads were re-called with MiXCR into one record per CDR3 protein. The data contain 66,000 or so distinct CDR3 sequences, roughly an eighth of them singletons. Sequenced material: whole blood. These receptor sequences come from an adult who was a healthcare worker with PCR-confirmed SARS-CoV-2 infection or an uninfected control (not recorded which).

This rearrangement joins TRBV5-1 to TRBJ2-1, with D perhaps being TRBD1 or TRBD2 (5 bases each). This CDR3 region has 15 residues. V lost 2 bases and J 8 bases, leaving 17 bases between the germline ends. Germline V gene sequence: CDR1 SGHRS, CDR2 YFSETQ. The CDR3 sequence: CASSLGTPDRDEQFF. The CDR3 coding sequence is TGCGCCAGCAGCTTAGGGACCCCCGACCGGGATGAGCAGTTCTTC.

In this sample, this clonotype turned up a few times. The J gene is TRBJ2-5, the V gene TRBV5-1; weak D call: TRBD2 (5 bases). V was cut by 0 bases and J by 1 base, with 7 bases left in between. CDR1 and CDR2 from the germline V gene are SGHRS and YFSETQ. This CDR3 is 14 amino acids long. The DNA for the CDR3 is TGCGCCAGCAGCTTGGGACTACTCCAAGAGACCCAGTACTTC. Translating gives CASSLGLLQETQYF.

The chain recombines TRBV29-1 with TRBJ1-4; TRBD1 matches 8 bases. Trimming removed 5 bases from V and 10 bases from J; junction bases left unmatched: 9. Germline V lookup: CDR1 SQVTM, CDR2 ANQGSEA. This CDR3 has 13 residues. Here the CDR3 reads CSVQGAGDGKLFF. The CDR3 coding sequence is TGCAGCGTTCAGGGGGCGGGGGATGGAAAACTGTTTTTT.

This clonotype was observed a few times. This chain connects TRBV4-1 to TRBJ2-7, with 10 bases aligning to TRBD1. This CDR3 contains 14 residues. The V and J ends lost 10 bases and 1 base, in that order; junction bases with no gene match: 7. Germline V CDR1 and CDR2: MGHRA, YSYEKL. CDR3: CATKPGQGSYEQYF. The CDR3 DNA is TGCGCCACCAAACCGGGACAGGGGTCCTACGAGCAGTACTTC.

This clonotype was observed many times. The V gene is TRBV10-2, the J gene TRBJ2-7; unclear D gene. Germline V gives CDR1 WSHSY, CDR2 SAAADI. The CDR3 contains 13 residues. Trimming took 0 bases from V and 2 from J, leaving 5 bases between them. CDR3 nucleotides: TGCGCCAGCAGTGAGTCTGGTACCTACGAGCAGTACTTC. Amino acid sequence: CASSESGTYEQYF.

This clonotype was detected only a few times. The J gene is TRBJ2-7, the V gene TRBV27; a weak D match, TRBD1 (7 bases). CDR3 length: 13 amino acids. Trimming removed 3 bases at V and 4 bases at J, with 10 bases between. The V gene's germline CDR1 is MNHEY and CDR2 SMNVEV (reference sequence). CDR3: CASSLTGRYEQYF. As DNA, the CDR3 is TGTGCCAGCAGTTTGACAGGGAGGTACGAGCAGTACTTC.

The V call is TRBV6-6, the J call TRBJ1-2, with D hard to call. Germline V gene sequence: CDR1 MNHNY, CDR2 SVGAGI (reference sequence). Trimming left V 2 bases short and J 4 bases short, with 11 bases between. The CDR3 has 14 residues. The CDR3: CASSYGEVSYGYTF. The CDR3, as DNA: TGTGCCAGCAGTTACGGGGAGGTGAGCTATGGCTACACCTTC.

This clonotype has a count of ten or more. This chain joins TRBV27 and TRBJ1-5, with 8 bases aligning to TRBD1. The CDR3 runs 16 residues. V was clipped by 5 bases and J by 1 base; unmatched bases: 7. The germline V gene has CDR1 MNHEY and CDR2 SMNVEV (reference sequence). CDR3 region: CASSTYRGASNQPQHF. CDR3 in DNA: TGTGCCAGCAGTACCTACAGGGGGGCAAGCAATCAGCCCCAGCATTTT.

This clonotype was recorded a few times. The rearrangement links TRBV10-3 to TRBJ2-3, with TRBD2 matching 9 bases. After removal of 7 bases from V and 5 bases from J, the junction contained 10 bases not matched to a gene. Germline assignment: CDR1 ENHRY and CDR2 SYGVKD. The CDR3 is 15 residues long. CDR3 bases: TGTGCCATCAAGGATCAAGCGGGAGGAGGAGATACGCAGTATTTT. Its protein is CAIKDQAGGGDTQYF.

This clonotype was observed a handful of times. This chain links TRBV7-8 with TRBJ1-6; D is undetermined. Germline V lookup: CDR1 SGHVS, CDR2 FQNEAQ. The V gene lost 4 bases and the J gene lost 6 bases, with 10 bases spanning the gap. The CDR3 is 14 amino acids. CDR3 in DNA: TGTGCCAGCAGCTCCAGGAGTCTTAATTCACCCCTCCACTTT. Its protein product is CASSSRSLNSPLHF.

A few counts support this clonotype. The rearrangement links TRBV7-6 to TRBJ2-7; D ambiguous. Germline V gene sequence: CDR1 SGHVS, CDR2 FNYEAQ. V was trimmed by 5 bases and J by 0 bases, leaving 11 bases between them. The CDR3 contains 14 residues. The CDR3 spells CASSAIPSSYEQYF. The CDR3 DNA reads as TGTGCCAGCAGCGCCATACCCAGCTCCTACGAGCAGTACTTC.

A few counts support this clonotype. The CDR3 loop is CASSSPEPYNEQFF. For the CDR3, the DNA is TGTGCCAGCAGCTCTCCAGAACCCTACAATGAGCAGTTCTTC. The chain recombines TRBV7-2 with TRBJ2-1; no firm D call. Per the germline V gene, CDR1 is SGHTA and CDR2 is FQGNSA. This CDR3 comprises 14 residues. V gave up 4 bases and J gave up 2 bases, with 9 bases separating them.

The CDR3 loop is CASTPGRDPRYEQYF. CDR3 coding DNA: TGTGCCAGCACCCCCGGGAGGGACCCTCGCTACGAGCAGTACTTC. The chain uses TRBV6-5 and TRBJ2-7, with 8 bases that match TRBD2. The junction had 11 bases not matched to a gene; V was cut back by 7 bases and J by 3 bases. Per the germline V gene, CDR1 is MNHEY and CDR2 is SVGAGI. This CDR3 contains 15 residues.

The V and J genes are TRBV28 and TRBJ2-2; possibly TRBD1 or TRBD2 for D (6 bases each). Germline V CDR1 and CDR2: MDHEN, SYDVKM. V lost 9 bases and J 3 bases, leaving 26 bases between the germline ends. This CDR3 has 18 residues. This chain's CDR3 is CASEGGFDGLGDTGELFF. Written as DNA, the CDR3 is TGTGCCAGTGAGGGGGGATTTGACGGGCTGGGGGACACCGGGGAGCTGTTTTTT.

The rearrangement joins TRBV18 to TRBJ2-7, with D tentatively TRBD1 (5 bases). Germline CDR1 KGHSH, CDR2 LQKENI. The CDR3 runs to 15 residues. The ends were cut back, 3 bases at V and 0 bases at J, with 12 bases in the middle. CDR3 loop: CASSPRQLSSYEQYF. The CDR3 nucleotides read TGTGCCAGCTCACCGAGACAGCTGAGCTCCTACGAGCAGTACTTC.

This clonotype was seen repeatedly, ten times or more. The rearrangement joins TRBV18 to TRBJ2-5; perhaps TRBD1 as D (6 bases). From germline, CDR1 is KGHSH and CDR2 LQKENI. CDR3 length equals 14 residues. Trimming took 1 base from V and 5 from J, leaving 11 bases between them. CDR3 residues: CASSPLEGVETQYF. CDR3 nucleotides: TGTGCCAGCTCACCACTCGAGGGGGTCGAGACCCAGTACTTC.

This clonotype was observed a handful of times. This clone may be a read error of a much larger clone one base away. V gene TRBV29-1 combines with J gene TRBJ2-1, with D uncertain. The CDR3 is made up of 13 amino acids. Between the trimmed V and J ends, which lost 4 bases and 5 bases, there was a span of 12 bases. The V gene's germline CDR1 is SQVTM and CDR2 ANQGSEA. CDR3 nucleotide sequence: TGCAGCGTTGTCAATACGAGAGACAATGAGCAGTTCTTC. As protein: CSVVNTRDNEQFF.

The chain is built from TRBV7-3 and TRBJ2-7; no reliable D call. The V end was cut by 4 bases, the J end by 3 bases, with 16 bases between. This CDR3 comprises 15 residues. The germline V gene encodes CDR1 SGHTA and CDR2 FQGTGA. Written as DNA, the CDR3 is TGTGCCAGCAGCTCCTACTCCAGTTCCAACTACGAGCAGTACTTC. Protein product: CASSSYSSSNYEQYF.

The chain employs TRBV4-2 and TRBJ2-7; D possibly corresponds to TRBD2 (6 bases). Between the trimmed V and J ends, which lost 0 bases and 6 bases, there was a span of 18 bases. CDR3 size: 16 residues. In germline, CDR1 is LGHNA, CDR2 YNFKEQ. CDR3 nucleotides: TGTGCCAGCAGCCAAGAGACCCTGGGGACTCCAGGCGAGCAGTACTTC. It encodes CASSQETLGTPGEQYF.

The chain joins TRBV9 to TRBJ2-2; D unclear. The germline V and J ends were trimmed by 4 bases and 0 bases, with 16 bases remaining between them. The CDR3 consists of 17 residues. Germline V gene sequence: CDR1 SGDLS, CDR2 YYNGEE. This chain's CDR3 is CASSPFSRAANTGELFF. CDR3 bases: TGTGCCAGCAGCCCATTTTCTAGGGCAGCGAACACCGGGGAGCTGTTTTTT.

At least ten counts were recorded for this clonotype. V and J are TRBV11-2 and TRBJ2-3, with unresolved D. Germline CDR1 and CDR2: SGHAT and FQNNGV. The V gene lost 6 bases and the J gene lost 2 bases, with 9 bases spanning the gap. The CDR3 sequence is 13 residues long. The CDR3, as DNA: TGTGCCAGCAGGATCCGACACACAGATACGCAGTATTTT. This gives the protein CASRIRHTDTQYF.

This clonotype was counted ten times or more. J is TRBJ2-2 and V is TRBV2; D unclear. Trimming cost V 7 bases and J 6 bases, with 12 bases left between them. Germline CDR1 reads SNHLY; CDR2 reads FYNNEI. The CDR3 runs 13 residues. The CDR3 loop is CASNNVGSGELFF. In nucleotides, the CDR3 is TGTGCCAGCAATAACGTAGGCTCCGGGGAGCTGTTTTTT.

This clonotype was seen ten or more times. CDR3 DNA sequence: TGTGCCAGCAGCGCTAGCGGGAGGGGCGCAGATACGCAGTATTTT. It translates to CASSASGRGADTQYF. The rearrangement uses TRBV9 and TRBJ2-3; 12 bases are a match to TRBD2. The CDR3 is 15 amino acids. Germline CDR1 SGDLS, CDR2 YYNGEE. V was pared by 3 bases and J by 4 bases, with 3 bases of the junction left unmatched.

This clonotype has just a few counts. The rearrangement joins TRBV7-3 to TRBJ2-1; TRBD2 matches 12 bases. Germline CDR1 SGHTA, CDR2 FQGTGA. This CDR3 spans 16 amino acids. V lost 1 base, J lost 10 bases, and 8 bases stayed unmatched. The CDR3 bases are TGTGCCAGCAGCTTAATAGCTAGCGGGAGGGCAGGGGAGCAGTTCTTC. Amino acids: CASSLIASGRAGEQFF.

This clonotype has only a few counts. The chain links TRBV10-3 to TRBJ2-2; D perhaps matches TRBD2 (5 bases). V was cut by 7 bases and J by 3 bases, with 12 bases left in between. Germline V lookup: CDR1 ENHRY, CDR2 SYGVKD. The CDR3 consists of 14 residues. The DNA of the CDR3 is TGTGCCATCACGGCGGGCGCGGACACCGGGGAGCTGTTTTTT. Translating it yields CAITAGADTGELFF.